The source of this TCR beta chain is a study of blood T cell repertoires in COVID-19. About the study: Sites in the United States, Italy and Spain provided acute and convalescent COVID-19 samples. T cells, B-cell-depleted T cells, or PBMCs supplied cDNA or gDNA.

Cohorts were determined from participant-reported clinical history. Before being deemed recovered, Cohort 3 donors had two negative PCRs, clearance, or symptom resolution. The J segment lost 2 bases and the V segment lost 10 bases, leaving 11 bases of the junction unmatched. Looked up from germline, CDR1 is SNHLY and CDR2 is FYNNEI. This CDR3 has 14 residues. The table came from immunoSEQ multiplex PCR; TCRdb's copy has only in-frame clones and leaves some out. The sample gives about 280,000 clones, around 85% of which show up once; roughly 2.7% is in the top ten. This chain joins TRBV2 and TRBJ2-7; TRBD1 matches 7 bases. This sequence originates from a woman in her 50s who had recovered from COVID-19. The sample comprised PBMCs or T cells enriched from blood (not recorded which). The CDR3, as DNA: TGTGCCAACTCTAGAGGGACAGCCGCCTACGAGCAGTACTTC. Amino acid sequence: CANSRGTAAYEQYF.